This note documents a single T cell receptor (beta chain) sequence. What it recognizes is unknown. These data come from a study of identical twins. Study-level findings and limits: The study found weaker excess twin sharing in beta out-of-frame sequences. A lower insertion count was a feature of abundant cord blood beta clonotypes, with no such feature in memory repertoires.

Each cDNA held unique molecular identifiers, and template switching gave it a universal primer site. TCRdb analysed the 5' RACE reads with MiXCR anew, one entry per CDR3 protein. The sample has fewer than 650,000 distinct CDR3 sequences, roughly 6.6% seen once. The CDR3 has 15 amino acids. V was clipped by 0 bases and J by 4 bases, with 10 bases between them. Germline V gene sequence: CDR1 ENHRY, CDR2 SYGVKD. These data were likewise used in another study, on yellow fever vaccine responses in identical twins. According to that study: Reportedly, the T cell response mounted by twins to vaccine seemed partly convergent, partly personalized.

The sequencing sample was made of PBMCs. The chain links TRBV10-3 to TRBJ2-1; D is unclear. This TCR came from a woman aged 18-30 years in good health. CDR3 in DNA: TGTGCCATCAGTGAGTCGAAGGCTAGTTACAATGAGCAGTTCTTC. This encodes CAISESKASYNEQFF.